This T cell receptor (beta chain) was captured by sequencing in a study of CD8+ T cells in alopecia areata. Germline V gene data show CDR1 as SQVTM and CDR2 as ANQGSEA. CDR3 size: 10 residues. Trimming left V 1 base short and J 6 bases short, with 3 bases between. Sequencing templates came from extracted RNA that was reverse transcribed into cDNA. The repertoire was sequenced with immunoSEQ multiplex PCR; TCRdb's copy has only in-frame clones and lacks some. The data hold more than 95,000 clones, with roughly 66% observed a single time. As to this clone: Antigen specificity is unknown.

General study points: It was lesional scalp, especially alopecia totalis/universalis, that showed higher clonality than normal scalp.

J is TRBJ1-1 and V is TRBV29-1; no clear D gene. Sequencing input: CD4+ T cells sorted from blood. This receptor was identified in a human donor in good health. The DNA for the CDR3 is TGCAGCGTTGAAGGACCTGAAGCTTTCTTT. Its translation is CSVEGPEAFF. The whole variable domain, filled in from reference TRBV29-1 and TRBJ1-1, reads SAVISQKPSRDICQRGTSLTIQCQVDSQVTMMFWYRQQPGQSLTLIATANQGSEATYESGFVIDKFPISRPNLTFSTLTVSNMSPEDSSIYLCSVEGPEAFFGQGTRLTVV.